The clone carrying this T cell receptor beta chain was detected a few times. Its specificity is not known. Via MiXCR, TCRdb re-called the reads, giving one row per CDR3 protein. The data contain 450,000 to 600,000 distinct CDR3 sequences, roughly a third of them singletons. This entry belongs to a study of T cell repertoires in cytomegalovirus infection. The overall study: Matching HLA type and CMV infection were both indicated by public TCR beta signatures.

The germline V gene has CDR1 SGHTA and CDR2 FQGNSA. With 4 bases removed from V and 9 bases from J, the gap between germline ends came to 13 bases. The CDR3 covers 14 residues. Study observations and caveats: HLA-C-restricted TCR beta clonotypes specific for CMV led the ex vivo response. Identification of carriers of CMV plus the relevant HLA was achieved through cumulative public TCR beta family frequency.

Sample: cultured PBMCs, taken from culture after CMV antigen stimulation. The J gene is TRBJ1-6, the V gene TRBV7-2, with D tentatively TRBD1 (5 bases). The receptor was derived from a human donor in good health (CMV status not recorded). Some clones in this sample may be carry-over from other donors' samples. CDR3 sequence: CASSSDRRGSPLHF. The CDR3 DNA reads TGTGCCAGCAGCTCGGACCGAAGGGGTTCACCCCTCCACTTT.